This entry describes one T cell receptor (beta chain). Its target is unknown. This specimen belongs to a study of cytomegalovirus exposure and HLA in healthy donors. Study background: Among 150 million to 200 million T cells, an earlier analysis found about 100 million unique TCR beta sequences. Unique TCRs numbering roughly 85 million, obtained from HLA-typed donors, made up an early data release. Study-level points and caveats: In a later analysis, donors in an Asian-associated ancestry cluster reportedly had fewer N-insertions in productive TCRs than the cohort mean.

The PCR used 60 Vbeta and 13 Jbeta primers. Method: immunoSEQ multiplex PCR; TCRdb's copy keeps in-frame clones and lacks some. The sample gives 150,000 or so clones, approximately 71% of which show up once; approximately 1.5% is in the top ten. This CDR3 has 14 amino acids. Looked up from germline, CDR1 is MNHEY and CDR2 is SVGAGI. The donors gave bone marrow, and they were healthy. The sequence derives from a girl aged 5 to 17 in good health and CMV-seronegative. V and J are TRBV6-5 and TRBJ2-5, with D perhaps TRBD1 (6 bases). The DNA end is a closer match to TRBJ2-7, so the J assignment may be wrong. Sequences were obtained from PBMCs. CDR3 sequence reads: CASSFAGTQYEQYF. The CDR3 coding sequence is TGTGCCAGCAGTTTCGCCGGGACACAGTACGAGCAGTACTTC.